This TCR beta chain appears in the sequencing data of a study of T cells in Graves' hyperthyroidism and ophthalmopathy. TCR beta CDR3 region amplification was performed from RNA transcripts. Initially, a first-round RT-PCR of the TCR CDR3 employed the HTBI primer set. Via MiXCR, TCRdb re-called the multiplex PCR reads, giving one row per CDR3 protein. This sample carries hundreds of thousands of distinct CDR3 sequences, 13% to 15% of them seen once, and the ten largest clones take around an eighth. The V segment lost 3 bases and the J segment 5 bases; nucleotides outside the gene matches: 10. The CDR3 is 16 amino acids. Per the germline V gene, CDR1 is MGHRA and CDR2 is YSYEKL.

The V gene is TRBV4-1, the J gene TRBJ1-1; TRBD1 agrees at 9 bases. The source of this sequence is a woman aged 45-60 years with Graves' ophthalmopathy. Sequenced input: blood. This CDR3 is CASSHPFHDRGTEAFF. CDR3 DNA sequence: TGCGCCAGCAGCCACCCATTTCACGACAGGGGGACTGAAGCTTTCTTT.